Each of the 23 T cell receptor beta chains below was sequenced from the same sample in a study of blood T cell repertoires in COVID-19. The table came from immunoSEQ multiplex PCR; TCRdb's copy has only in-frame clones and leaves some out. The sample has under 150,000 clones, approximately 83% seen once. The source material was peripheral blood. The origin of the receptors is a woman in her fifties or sixties with COVID-19, enrolled during active disease.

The chain is built from TRBV5-1 and TRBJ2-1; maybe TRBD2 (5 bases). This CDR3 is 12 amino acids long. Germline CDR1 and CDR2: SGHRS and YFSETQ. Between the trimmed V and J ends, which lost 4 bases and 10 bases, there was a span of 12 bases. CDR3 in amino acids: CASSPGWQEQFF. The CDR3 bases are TGCGCCAGCAGCCCGGGATGGCAAGAGCAGTTCTTC.

The genes are TRBV29-1 and TRBJ1-1; D not resolved. Trimming took off 7 bases at V and 5 bases at J, with 20 bases between the two ends. The CDR3 consists of 14 residues. Germline CDR1 is SQVTM and CDR2 is ANQGSEA. This CDR3 is CSAETTHRGTEAFF. CDR3 in DNA: TGCAGCGCCGAGACCACCCATAGAGGGACTGAAGCTTTCTTT.

The V gene is TRBV30, the J gene TRBJ1-3; D unresolved. Germline CDR1 GTSNPN, CDR2 SVGIG (reference sequence). This CDR3 is 13 amino acids long. V dropped 0 bases and J dropped 0 bases, with 3 bases sitting between them. CDR3 amino acids: CAWSVSSGNTIYF. The CDR3 bases are TGTGCCTGGAGTGTGAGCTCTGGAAACACCATATATTTT.

This chain connects TRBV6-5 to TRBJ1-2; 9 bases align to TRBD1. The length of the CDR3 is 13 residues. CDR1 is MNHEY, CDR2 SVGAGI, per germline. The V segment lost 7 bases and the J segment 6 bases; nucleotides outside the gene matches: 6. The CDR3 DNA is TGTGCCAGCAAAGGGACAGGGAATGATGGCTACACCTTC. Amino acid sequence: CASKGTGNDGYTF.

The J gene is TRBJ1-4, the V gene TRBV18; 7 nucleotides agree with TRBD1. Looked up from germline, CDR1 is KGHSH and CDR2 is LQKENI. This CDR3 region has 18 residues. V lost 0 bases, J lost 5 bases, and 12 bases stayed unmatched. The CDR3 protein is CASSPPSPRQGPNEKLFF. The CDR3 DNA is TGTGCCAGCTCACCACCGAGTCCCCGACAGGGACCGAATGAAAAACTGTTTTTT.

The chain combines TRBV19 with TRBJ1-1; D remains ambiguous. The germline V and J ends were trimmed by 8 bases and 1 base, with 11 bases remaining between them. This CDR3 is built from 13 residues. Germline loops: CDR1 LNHDA, CDR2 SQIVND (reference sequence). In nucleotides, the CDR3 is TGTGCCAGTTCAACTCGGGAGAACACTGAAGCTTTCTTT. It is translated as CASSTRENTEAFF.

The chain combines TRBV19 with TRBJ2-5, with a tentative D call TRBD2 (6 bases). The CDR3 totals 16 residues. Between the trimmed V and J ends, which lost 6 bases and 6 bases, there was a span of 23 bases. The germline gives CDR1 LNHDA, CDR2 SQIVND (reference sequence). This CDR3 reads CASRDVGSAGSKTQYF. CDR3 nucleotide sequence: TGTGCCAGTAGGGACGTGGGTAGCGCGGGGTCAAAGACCCAGTACTTC.

This clone has a single count. This rearrangement joins TRBV4-1 to TRBJ1-3, with 9 nucleotides matching TRBD1. Trimming removed 4 bases from V and 4 bases from J; junction bases left unmatched: 17. The CDR3 is 19 residues long. The germline gives CDR1 MGHRA, CDR2 YSYEKL. CDR3: CASSPLGGQQGASGNTIYF. The CDR3 nucleotides are TGCGCCAGCAGCCCGCTGGGAGGGCAACAGGGGGCATCGGGAAACACCATATATTTT.

The chain employs TRBV3-1 (or the pseudogene TRBV3-2) and TRBJ2-7, with TRBD1 as a possible D gene (5 bases). V was pared by 5 bases and J by 4 bases, with 18 bases between. This CDR3 contains 15 residues. Germline CDR1 and CDR2: LGHDT and YNNKEL (reference sequence). The CDR3 loop reads CASSGAPVSFYEQYF. The CDR3 DNA sequence: TGTGCCAGCAGCGGGGCCCCCGTCTCCTTTTACGAGCAGTACTTC.

This chain joins TRBV19 and TRBJ1-2, with 7 positions matching TRBD1. This CDR3 has 13 amino acids. The J segment lost 8 bases and the V segment lost 10 bases, leaving 13 bases of the junction unmatched. Germline assignment: CDR1 LNHDA and CDR2 SQIVND (reference sequence). The CDR3 nucleotides are TGTGCCATCCCGAACGAGGACAGGAGCGGCTACACCTTC. It translates to CAIPNEDRSGYTF.

The rearrangement joins TRBV5-1 to TRBJ1-2; no firm D call. This CDR3 has 13 amino acids. The germline V and J ends were trimmed by 0 bases and 7 bases, with 10 bases remaining between them. Per germline, CDR1 SGHRS and CDR2 YFSETQ. CDR3 DNA: TGCGCCAGCAGCTTGGTGCTAGACTCTGGCTACACCTTC. Protein sequence: CASSLVLDSGYTF. The whole variable domain, remainder taken from reference TRBV5-1 and TRBJ1-2, is KAGVTQTPRYLIKTRGQQVTLSCSPISGHRSVSWYQQTPGQGLQFLFEYFSETQRNKGNFPGRFSGRQFSNSRSEMNVSTLELGDSALYLCASSLVLDSGYTFGSGTRLTVV.

The chain links TRBV19 to TRBJ2-7, with TRBD1 matching over 9 bases. V dropped 5 bases and J dropped 6; count of bases not matched to a gene: 8. The CDR3 loop spans 14 amino acids. CDR1 and CDR2 from the germline V gene are LNHDA and SQIVND (reference sequence). The CDR3 is CASSFRDRELEQYF. DNA for the CDR3: TGTGCCAGTAGTTTCCGGGACAGGGAACTCGAGCAGTACTTC.

The chain couples TRBV18 to TRBJ1-5; 8 nucleotides line up with TRBD1. V lost 0 bases to trimming and J lost 6 bases; unmatched junction nucleotides: 4. The CDR3 runs 15 residues. CDR1 and CDR2 (germline): KGHSH, LQKENI. CDR3 in amino acids: CASSPPGTGVQPQHF. CDR3 nucleotides: TGTGCCAGCTCACCACCCGGGACAGGAGTTCAGCCCCAGCATTTT.

Notes on this clone: One end of the junction is discordant with germline, which a read error may explain. The chain links TRBV19 to TRBJ2-7, with D perhaps TRBD1 (5 bases). The CDR3 is 15 residues long. Germline V lookup: CDR1 LNHDA, CDR2 SQIVND (reference sequence). CDR3 in amino acids: CASSINQDKTEGLQF. The CDR3 DNA follows: TGTGCCAGTAGTATTAACCAGGACAAGACGGAAGGCCTGCAATTC. The full variable domain, its missing parts supplied by reference TRBV19 and TRBJ2-7, is DGGITQSPKYLFRKEGQNVTLSCEQNLNHDAMYWYRQDPGQGLRLIYYSQIVNDFQKGDIAEGYSVSREKKESFPLTVTSAQKNPTAFYLCASSINQDKTEGLQFGPGTRLTVT.

The V and J genes are TRBV20-1 and TRBJ1-1; a weak D match, TRBD1 (5 bases). The CDR3 has 11 residues. Germline V CDR1 and CDR2: DFQATT, SNEGSKA (reference sequence). The V end was cut by 3 bases, the J end by 10 bases, with 12 bases between. The CDR3 DNA is TGCAGTGCTAGCTGGGGGGTCGGAGCTTTCTTT. This encodes CSASWGVGAFF.

The sample holds a few counts of this clone. The J gene is TRBJ1-1, the V gene TRBV21-1; the table gives TRBD1 as D, unverified against the DNA. TRBV21-1 is a pseudogene segment. The CDR3 extends over 15 amino acids. The CDR3 DNA is TGTGCCAGCATCGCTAGGGGGATCATGAACACTGAAGCTTTCTTT. This encodes CASIARGIMNTEAFF.

This sequence joins TRBV5-6 and TRBJ2-7; D may be TRBD1 (5 bases). Germline CDR1 reads SGHDT; CDR2 reads YYEEEE. V lost 4 bases, J lost 6 bases, and 20 bases lay in between. The CDR3 loop spans 15 amino acids. CDR3 bases: TGTGCCAGCAGCCCCGGACACCGGATTGTATTCGAGCAGTACTTC. Translation gives CASSPGHRIVFEQYF.

V usage is TRBV10-1 and J usage is TRBJ1-2; tentatively, D is TRBD1 (6 bases). The CDR3 runs to 15 residues. Trimming removed 9 bases from V and 8 bases from J, with 25 bases in between. Germline V gene sequence: CDR1 WNHNN, CDR2 SYGVQD (reference sequence). The CDR3 spells CARKKEPGQPEGYTF. DNA for the CDR3: TGCGCCAGGAAGAAAGAGCCGGGACAACCGGAGGGCTACACCTTC.

CDR3 sequence reads: CASSQLDRGGYTF. The CDR3 DNA reads TGTGCCAGCAGCCAGCTGGACAGGGGTGGCTACACCTTC. The chain combines TRBV14 with TRBJ1-2, with TRBD1 identical over 9 bases. This CDR3 is built from 13 residues. V shed 3 bases, J shed 7 bases, and the junction held 3 bases outside the gene matches. Germline values: CDR1 SGHDN, CDR2 FVKESK.

The chain recombines TRBV10-2 with TRBJ2-5, with D possibly matching TRBD1 (5 bases). CDR1 and CDR2 from the germline V gene are WSHSY and SAAADI. The CDR3 has 16 amino acids. The V end lost 7 bases, the J end lost 2 bases, and 20 bases lay between the germline ends. The CDR3 protein is CASKGNLLDSQETQYF. CDR3 coding DNA: TGCGCCAGCAAGGGGAACCTGCTCGATAGTCAAGAGACCCAGTACTTC.

J is TRBJ2-4 and V is TRBV15, with 7 positions matching TRBD1. CDR3 size: 13 residues. Germline CDR1 LNHNV, CDR2 YYDKDF (reference sequence). V trimming: 0 bases; J trimming: 15 bases; junction bases outside the gene matches: 8. The CDR3 loop reads CATSRDVGTVRYF. The CDR3 DNA follows: TGTGCCACCAGCAGAGACGTGGGGACAGTTCGGTACTTC.

The chain is built from TRBV2 and TRBJ2-1, with 9 nucleotides matching TRBD2. V shed 3 bases, J shed 6 bases, and the junction held 6 bases outside the gene matches. CDR1 SNHLY and CDR2 FYNNEI come from the germline V gene. The CDR3 has 15 residues. Here the CDR3 DNA reads TGTGCCAGCAGTGACGGCGGGGGGGCGTTCAATGAGCAGTTCTTC. Encoded protein: CASSDGGGAFNEQFF.

The genes are TRBV28 and TRBJ2-5, with 13 bases identical to TRBD2. V trimming: 4 bases; J trimming: 10 bases; junction bases outside the gene matches: 9. Germline assignment: CDR1 MDHEN and CDR2 SYDVKM. The CDR3 has 15 amino acids. For the CDR3, the DNA is TGTGCCAGCAGTTCCACTAGCGGGGGGGTCCGGGTCCAGTACTTC. This gives the protein CASSSTSGGVRVQYF. The variable domain in full, with the rest retrieved from reference TRBV28 and TRBJ2-5, is DVKVTQSSRYLVKRTGEKVFLECVQDMDHENMFWYRQDPGLGLRLIYFSYDVKMKEKGDIPEGYSVSREKKERFSLILESASTNQTSMYLCASSSTSGGVRVQYFGPGTRLLVL.